These 9 T cell receptor beta chains came from one sample sequenced in a study of T cell repertoires in cytomegalovirus infection. TCRdb passed the reads through MiXCR, listing each CDR3 protein once. Of 740,000 or so distinct CDR3 sequences in the sample, 35% were seen once. Input material: PBMCs. All receptors derive from a human donor in good health (CMV status not recorded). Some clones in this sample may be carry-over from other donors' samples.

CDR3 loop: CASSQTGGREQYF. The CDR3 bases are TGTGCCAGCAGCCAGACGGGGGGGCGCGAGCAGTACTTC. The V call is TRBV12-3 or TRBV12-4, the J call TRBJ2-7; 8 bases align to TRBD2. Germline trimming cut 6 bases from V and 6 bases from J; bases unmatched to any gene: 7. The CDR3 covers 13 residues.

The CDR3 nucleotides are TGTGCCAGCAGATCGACAGATTTCGCCAAAAACATTCAGTACTTC. Translated: CASRSTDFAKNIQYF. The gene calls are TRBV5-6 and TRBJ2-4; tentative D call: TRBD1 (5 bases). Germline CDR1 and CDR2: SGHDT and YYEEEE. The CDR3 loop spans 15 amino acids. Trimming took off 5 bases at V and 1 base at J, with 13 bases between the two ends.

V gene TRBV19 combines with J gene TRBJ2-2; the D is unclear. Per the germline V gene, CDR1 is LNHDA and CDR2 is SQIVND (reference sequence). Trimming removed 3 bases at V and 7 bases at J, with 9 bases between. The CDR3 loop spans 13 amino acids. CDR3 DNA sequence: TGTGCCAGTAGTATCGAGGAGAGCGGGGAGCTGTTTTTT. Translating it yields CASSIEESGELFF.

This clonotype occurred a few times. This chain connects TRBV7-2 to TRBJ2-1; D unclear. Germline CDR1 reads SGHTA; CDR2 reads FQGNSA. Trimming removed 5 bases at V and 10 bases at J, with 24 bases between. This CDR3 has 16 residues. The CDR3 nucleotides are TGTGCCAGCAGCCCGCCCGGGCGCCTTCGACGGACGGAGCAGTTCTTC. This sequence encodes CASSPPGRLRRTEQFF.

This clonotype was observed a handful of times. The chain links TRBV10-3 to TRBJ1-1; D is uncertain. The V and J ends lost 0 bases and 7 bases respectively, with 12 bases between them. Germline CDR1 and CDR2: ENHRY and SYGVKD. This CDR3 spans 14 amino acids. The CDR3 here is CAISESKEGGEAFF. In nucleotides, the CDR3 is TGTGCCATCAGTGAGTCTAAGGAGGGTGGTGAAGCTTTCTTT.

In this sample, this clonotype turned up a few times. The rearrangement joins TRBV20-1 to TRBJ1-5, with D perhaps TRBD1 (6 bases). CDR1 and CDR2 (germline): DFQATT, SNEGSKA (reference sequence). The CDR3 is made up of 17 amino acids. The V end was cut by 0 bases, the J end by 4 bases, with 19 bases between. The CDR3 sequence is CSARDWSTGGVNQPQHF. CDR3 nucleotides: TGCAGTGCTAGAGATTGGAGTACGGGGGGCGTAAATCAGCCCCAGCATTTT.

V gene TRBV28 combines with J gene TRBJ2-3; TRBD1 or TRBD2 may be the D gene (5 bases each). Germline V gene data show CDR1 as MDHEN and CDR2 as SYDVKM. Trimming removed 1 base at V and 0 bases at J, with 23 bases between. The CDR3 is made up of 20 amino acids. CDR3 DNA sequence: TGTGCCAGCAGTTTATTAGATGTGGGTAGTGGGGGTCCTAGCACAGATACGCAGTATTTT. It specifies CASSLLDVGSGGPSTDTQYF.

V and J are TRBV19 and TRBJ2-1; D remains unclear. V dropped 4 bases and J dropped 0 bases, with 19 bases sitting between them. Germline CDR1 and CDR2: LNHDA and SQIVND (reference sequence). This CDR3 region has 18 residues. CDR3 in DNA: TGTGCCAGTAGTAAAGGGCCCCTTGGGGTACCCTCCTACAATGAGCAGTTCTTC. Protein: CASSKGPLGVPSYNEQFF.

The V and J genes are TRBV9 and TRBJ2-1; 16 positions match TRBD2. This CDR3 has 19 residues. Germline V gene data show CDR1 as SGDLS and CDR2 as YYNGEE. The ends lost 4 bases at V and 2 bases at J; junction bases unmatched: 9. CDR3 protein: CASSTRGLAGGSPYNEQFF. Here the CDR3 DNA reads TGTGCCAGCAGCACCCGGGGACTAGCGGGAGGGAGCCCCTACAATGAGCAGTTCTTC. Full variable domain (rest looked up from reference TRBV9 and TRBJ2-1): DSGVTQTPKHLITATGQRVTLRCSPRSGDLSVYWYQQSLDQGLQFLIQYYNGEERAKGNILERFSAQQFPDLHSELNLSSLELGDSALYFCASSTRGLAGGSPYNEQFFGPGTRLTVL.